This T cell receptor beta chain was recorded in a study of T cell repertoires in aging, cancer and after chemotherapy. Study as a whole: Six age groups, ranging from 30 or younger to 70 or older, included the donors.

The CDR3 is made up of 16 amino acids. Trimming took off 6 bases at V and 0 bases at J, with 18 bases between the two ends. Germline CDR1 and CDR2: LNHDA and SQIVND (reference sequence). TRB rearrangements spanning V, D and J were amplified using mixed TRB-A/B primers. Using its own MiXCR run on the multiplex PCR reads, TCRdb lists one record per CDR3 protein. The sample lists fewer than 11,000 distinct CDR3 sequences, approximately 26% occurring once. The template was genomic DNA from peripheral blood, not RNA. The clonotype originates from a human donor in good health. V gene TRBV19 combines with J gene TRBJ2-7, with D perhaps TRBD1 or TRBD2 (6 bases each). Sequencing used blood. The CDR3: CASRGRGRGHSYEQYF. The DNA for the CDR3 is TGTGCCAGTAGGGGTCGGGGGCGGGGTCACTCCTACGAGCAGTACTTC.